The clone carrying this T cell receptor beta chain appeared a few times. The target antigen is unknown. Time point indicated: newly diagnosed GD, antithyroid drugs for less than 3 months. With RNA extracted from PBMCs as input, the TCR library was made. The patient group derived from an endocrinology department in Xi'an, China. TCR beta libraries were built with iRepertoire HTBI primers and Arm-PCR of CDR3 regions. Per the original data handling: The identification of 60 or so TRBV and roughly 14 TRBJ segments was made across samples. TCRdb redid the calling of the multiplex PCR reads with MiXCR, one entry per CDR3 protein. It is TCRdb's table, rather than the study itself, that gives the V and J calls and clone size. The sample has approximately 300,000 distinct CDR3 sequences; 15% to 20% are singletons. This sample is drawn from a study of regulatory T cells in long-lasting Graves disease. Study observations and caveats: The sample size was small, and this may have reduced accuracy. Persistent disease samples used TRBV28, TRBJ1-2 and TRBJ2-5 preferentially.

Unmatched junction bases numbered 12, after V lost 6 bases and J lost 6 bases. The germline V gene has CDR1 DFQATT and CDR2 SNEGSKA (reference sequence). The CDR3 sequence is 16 residues long. The chain carries TRBV20-1 and TRBJ2-1, with 12 nucleotides matching TRBD2. Specimen: peripheral blood mononuclear cells (PBMCs), collected at new diagnosis, from a patient treated with antithyroid drugs. This clonotype originated in a female donor with Graves disease. As DNA, the CDR3 is TGCAGTGCAGAGCTGGGGGCTAGCGGGAGGGTCAATGAGCAGTTCTTC. It translates to CSAELGASGRVNEQFF.